This entry lists 29 T cell receptor beta chains sequenced from one sample in a study of T cells in Graves' hyperthyroidism and ophthalmopathy. The CDR3 regions of TCR beta were amplified from RNA transcripts. With the HTBI primer set, the TCR CDR3 went through a first round of RT-PCR. Each CDR3 protein is one row after TCRdb ran MiXCR on the multiplex PCR reads. The sample carries 330,000 or so distinct CDR3 sequences, roughly 18% recorded once. Sequencing was done on a sample of blood. The receptors shown here come from a man aged 45 to 65 with Graves' ophthalmopathy.

This clonotype was counted at least ten times. The chain uses TRBV12-3 or TRBV12-4 and TRBJ2-5; 7 bases are a match to TRBD1. V shed 6 bases, J shed 4 bases, and the junction held 8 bases outside the gene matches. The CDR3 covers 14 residues. The CDR3 is CASRQSAGGETQYF. Here the CDR3 DNA reads TGTGCCAGCAGACAATCGGCAGGGGGAGAGACCCAGTACTTC.

The DNA of the CDR3 is TGTGCCAGCAGAGGGTCCGCCTACGAGCAGTACTTC. Its translation is CASRGSAYEQYF. The V gene is TRBV6-1, the J gene TRBJ2-7; D is undetermined. Germline CDR1 is MNHNS and CDR2 is SASEGT. The CDR3 is 12 residues long. Deletions cut 6 bases from V and 2 bases from J, with 8 bases between.

The rearrangement uses TRBV5-6 and TRBJ2-1; D is perhaps TRBD1 or TRBD2 (5 bases each). V gave up 3 bases and J gave up 0 bases, with 13 bases separating them. CDR1 SGHDT and CDR2 YYEEEE come from the germline V gene. The CDR3 is made up of 16 amino acids. CDR3 amino acids: CASSSLEGNSYNEQFF. The CDR3 DNA follows: TGTGCCAGCAGCTCCCTTGAGGGGAACTCCTACAATGAGCAGTTCTTC. Complete variable domain (other parts from reference TRBV5-6 and TRBJ2-1): DAGVTQSPTHLIKTRGQQVTLRCSPKSGHDTVSWYQQALGQGPQFIFQYYEEEERQRGNFPDRFSGHQFPNYSSELNVNALLLGDSALYLCASSSLEGNSYNEQFFGPGTRLTVL.

The V gene is TRBV20-1, the J gene TRBJ1-3, with TRBD1 matching 8 bases. V was pared by 3 bases and J by 4 bases, with 14 bases of the junction left unmatched. The CDR3 loop spans 17 amino acids. In germline, CDR1 is DFQATT, CDR2 SNEGSKA (reference sequence). CDR3 in DNA: TGCAGTGCTAGTCCCTTTGGACAGGGAGAGGACGGAAACACCATATATTTT. It specifies CSASPFGQGEDGNTIYF.

There are many counts of this clonotype. The chain is built from TRBV10-1 and TRBJ2-1; D is uncertain. Germline assignment: CDR1 WNHNN and CDR2 SYGVQD (reference sequence). CDR3 length: 14 amino acids. The V end was cut by 3 bases, the J end by 0 bases, with 6 bases between. The chain's CDR3 is CASSDESSYNEQFF. The CDR3 bases are TGCGCCAGCAGTGACGAGAGCTCCTACAATGAGCAGTTCTTC.

This chain links TRBV11-2 with TRBJ2-3, with a possible D match to TRBD2 (6 bases). Germline lookup yields CDR1 SGHAT and CDR2 FQNNGV. V was shortened by 6 bases and J by 2 bases, with 15 bases between the two germline ends. The CDR3 contains 15 residues. CDR3 in amino acids: CASREAGRVTDTQYF. The DNA of the CDR3 is TGTGCCAGCAGGGAGGCGGGAAGGGTCACAGATACGCAGTATTTT.

V is TRBV5-1 and J is TRBJ2-3, with TRBD2 matching 9 bases. The CDR3 consists of 17 residues. J gave up 5 bases and V 0 bases, and 10 bases lay outside the gene matches. Germline CDR1 and CDR2: SGHRS and YFSETQ. The CDR3 region is CASSLATVAGVVDTQYF. CDR3 sequence (DNA): TGCGCCAGCAGCTTGGCCACGGTAGCGGGAGTGGTAGATACGCAGTATTTT.

This clonotype was seen ten or more times. The chain carries TRBV6-1 and TRBJ2-5, with 13 bases that match TRBD2. The V gene end was trimmed by 4 bases and the J gene end by 5 bases; junction bases not matched to a gene: 4. CDR1 is MNHNS, CDR2 SASEGT, per germline. The CDR3 is made up of 15 amino acids. The DNA of the CDR3 is TGTGCCAGCAGTGCTGGACTAGCGGGAGTTGAGACCCAGTACTTC. This codes for CASSAGLAGVETQYF.

Regarding this clonotype: A much larger clone sits a single nucleotide away, making a read error possible. The genes are TRBV28 and TRBJ1-5; D is ambiguous. Germline CDR1 and CDR2: MDHEN and SYDVKM. CDR3 length equals 16 residues. The CDR3 sequence: CVSSLLFQAGNQPQHF. The CDR3 bases are TGTGTCAGCAGTTTATTGTTCCAGGCGGGCAATCAGCCCCAGCATTTT.

This clonotype has a count of ten or more. The J gene is TRBJ2-7, the V gene TRBV7-9; D call uncertain. Germline CDR1 and CDR2: SEHNR and FQNEAQ (reference sequence). V lost 5 bases, J lost 6 bases, and 8 bases lay in between. The length of the CDR3 is 11 residues. CDR3 residues: CASSPVSEQYF. CDR3 sequence (DNA): TGTGCCAGCAGCCCAGTCTCCGAGCAGTACTTC.

This clonotype was observed a handful of times. The chain links TRBV11-2 to TRBJ2-2; weak D call: TRBD1 (6 bases). V was shortened by 2 bases and J by 2 bases, with 21 bases between the two germline ends. Germline V gene sequence: CDR1 SGHAT, CDR2 FQNNGV. There are 19 residues in the CDR3. This CDR3 reads CASSLFSSTRQANTGELFF. CDR3 sequence (DNA): TGTGCCAGCAGCTTATTCTCCTCGACTCGACAGGCCAACACCGGGGAGCTGTTTTTT.

This clonotype was counted a few times. The chain recombines TRBV5-6 with TRBJ1-6, with D possibly matching TRBD1 (6 bases). The CDR3 has 15 amino acids. Trimming shortened V by 5 bases and J by 3 bases, and 12 bases separated the two germline ends. The germline gives CDR1 SGHDT, CDR2 YYEEEE. The CDR3 region is CASRPGQLYNSPLHF. The CDR3 DNA reads TGTGCCAGCAGACCAGGACAGCTCTATAATTCACCCCTCCACTTT.

The chain recombines TRBV20-1 with TRBJ2-1; 7 bases map to TRBD2. Germline CDR1 DFQATT, CDR2 SNEGSKA (reference sequence). V lost 3 bases, J lost 6 bases, and 8 bases stayed unmatched. The CDR3 runs 14 residues. The CDR3 is CSASRDWGGNEQFF. The CDR3 DNA is TGCAGTGCTAGCCGGGACTGGGGGGGCAATGAGCAGTTCTTC.

This clonotype was found many times. The chain recombines TRBV18 with TRBJ1-1, with TRBD1 identical over 7 bases. Germline V gives CDR1 KGHSH, CDR2 LQKENI. The CDR3 spans 13 residues. Trimming cost V 5 bases and J 1 base; bases outside gene matches: 1. The CDR3 spells CASSGTENTEAFF. The CDR3 nucleotides are TGTGCCAGCTCAGGGACAGAGAACACTGAAGCTTTCTTT.

This clonotype was observed many times. The chain combines TRBV20-1 with TRBJ2-3; D might be TRBD2 (6 bases). Germline values: CDR1 DFQATT, CDR2 SNEGSKA (reference sequence). There are 13 residues in the CDR3. The ends were cut back, 6 bases at V and 0 bases at J, with 10 bases in the middle. For the CDR3, the DNA is TGCAGTGCGGGGGGAGTGAGCACAGATACGCAGTATTTT. Translation: CSAGGVSTDTQYF.

This clonotype was seen a few times. The rearrangement links TRBV20-1 to TRBJ2-1, with D tentatively TRBD1 or TRBD2 (5 bases each). There are 16 residues in the CDR3. V shed 2 bases and J shed 8 bases, with 22 bases lying between them. Germline-derived CDR1 and CDR2 are DFQATT and SNEGSKA (reference sequence). The CDR3 protein is CSARSRDLSWGDEQFF. Here the CDR3 DNA reads TGCAGTGCTAGAAGCCGGGACCTATCCTGGGGAGATGAGCAGTTCTTC.

A few counts support this clonotype. In DNA, the CDR3 is TGTGCCAGCAGCCAAGATGGACGGGACAAGGCTAATGAAAAACTGTTTTTT. This gives the protein CASSQDGRDKANEKLFF. The chain couples TRBV14 to TRBJ1-4; D might be TRBD1 (6 bases). V lost 0 bases and J 3 bases, leaving 14 bases between the germline ends. Germline loops: CDR1 SGHDN, CDR2 FVKESK. The CDR3 contains 17 residues.

This clonotype was seen ten or more times. This chain connects TRBV6-6 to TRBJ2-3; D not resolved. Trimming took 0 bases from V and 2 from J, leaving 9 bases between them. In germline, CDR1 is MNHNY, CDR2 SVGAGI (reference sequence). The CDR3 totals 15 residues. CDR3 coding DNA: TGTGCCAGCAGTTACTCGAGGCAAGCCACAGATACGCAGTATTTT. Protein: CASSYSRQATDTQYF.

This clonotype was recorded many times. This rearrangement joins TRBV9 to TRBJ2-1, with D possibly TRBD1 on 8 matching bases. This CDR3 is built from 15 residues. V dropped 3 bases and J dropped 4 bases, with 14 bases sitting between them. Germline V gene sequence: CDR1 SGDLS, CDR2 YYNGEE. The CDR3 nucleotides read TGTGCCAGCAGCGCACAGGGGGGGGATTACAATGAGCAGTTCTTC. Protein: CASSAQGGDYNEQFF.

In its sample, this clonotype was seen many times. V gene TRBV18 combines with J gene TRBJ2-7; tentatively, D is TRBD2 (6 bases). The CDR3 contains 15 residues. V lost 5 bases and J lost 5, with 19 bases in between. Per the germline V gene, CDR1 is KGHSH and CDR2 is LQKENI. The CDR3 reads CASSSSRDSPHEQYF. The DNA for the CDR3 is TGTGCCAGCTCATCCTCTCGGGACTCTCCCCACGAGCAGTACTTC.

This clonotype was recorded at least ten times. The chain combines TRBV12-3 or TRBV12-4 with TRBJ2-2, with D possibly TRBD2 on 6 matching bases. V lost 7 bases and J 2 bases, leaving 17 bases between the germline ends. The CDR3 length is 16 residues. The DNA for the CDR3 is TGTGCCAGCACTACGGGGGTGGTTTTAAACACCGGGGAGCTGTTTTTT. Translating it yields CASTTGVVLNTGELFF.

This clonotype was counted only a few times. The CDR3 DNA sequence: TGCGCCAGCAGCTTTGAAGCTAACTATGGCTACACCTTC. Amino acid sequence: CASSFEANYGYTF. V usage is TRBV5-1 and J usage is TRBJ1-2; unclear D gene. Between the trimmed V and J ends, which lost 2 bases and 0 bases, there was a span of 5 bases. Germline CDR1 and CDR2: SGHRS and YFSETQ. The CDR3 is 13 residues long.

This clonotype was detected ten times or more. V usage is TRBV18 and J usage is TRBJ1-5, with D unresolved. The CDR3 is 13 residues long. CDR1 is KGHSH, CDR2 LQKENI, per germline. The germline V and J ends were trimmed by 3 bases and 2 bases, with 5 bases remaining between them. The CDR3 region is CASSPSGNQPQHF. The CDR3 DNA is TGTGCCAGCTCACCTTCTGGCAATCAGCCCCAGCATTTT.

The chain uses TRBV28 and TRBJ2-7; D possibly corresponds to TRBD1 (6 bases). The CDR3 has 16 amino acids. V was pared by 5 bases and J by 3 bases, with 20 bases between. Germline loops: CDR1 MDHEN, CDR2 SYDVKM. The CDR3, as DNA: TGTGCCAGCAGTCCTATGGTGCAGGGGCGAAACTACGAGCAGTACTTC. Amino acids: CASSPMVQGRNYEQYF.

The V and J genes are TRBV27 and TRBJ2-7, with a weak D call TRBD1 (6 bases). CDR3 length: 16 amino acids. V was trimmed by 5 bases and J by 6 bases, leaving 23 bases between them. Germline V gene data show CDR1 as MNHEY and CDR2 as SMNVEV (reference sequence). CDR3 DNA sequence: TGTGCCAGCAGTATTAACGGACAGCCCCTACGAGGCGAGCAGTACTTC. This encodes CASSINGQPLRGEQYF.

V is TRBV28 and J is TRBJ2-7; possible D gene TRBD2, 6 bases. CDR1 and CDR2 (germline): MDHEN, SYDVKM. Trimming removed 6 bases from V and 5 bases from J, with 17 bases in between. This CDR3 spans 14 amino acids. The CDR3 protein is CASRMEGWKDEQYF. CDR3 nucleotides: TGTGCCAGCAGAATGGAGGGTTGGAAGGACGAGCAGTACTTC.

The chain carries TRBV3-1 and TRBJ2-1; 8 bases line up with TRBD2. This CDR3 has 15 residues. V trimming: 5 bases; J trimming: 3 bases; junction bases outside the gene matches: 6. Germline loops: CDR1 LGHDT, CDR2 YNNKEL (reference sequence). Written as DNA, the CDR3 is TGTGCCAGCAGCAGGAGCGGGGGTTTCTACAATGAGCAGTTCTTC. As protein: CASSRSGGFYNEQFF.

The rearrangement uses TRBV20-1 and TRBJ2-2; D unclear. Germline V gives CDR1 DFQATT, CDR2 SNEGSKA (reference sequence). V was clipped by 2 bases and J by 1 base, with 5 bases between them. This CDR3 is 13 amino acids long. The chain's CDR3 is CSARLRNTGELFF. DNA of the CDR3: TGCAGTGCTAGACTGCGGAACACCGGGGAGCTGTTTTTT.

This clonotype appeared many times. CDR3 sequence reads: CASSRKPGDDQPQHF. For the CDR3, the DNA is TGTGCCAGCAGTCGAAAGCCGGGGGACGATCAGCCCCAGCATTTT. The chain couples TRBV27 to TRBJ1-5; possible D gene TRBD1, 5 bases. This CDR3 is built from 15 residues. Germline V gene sequence: CDR1 MNHEY, CDR2 SMNVEV (reference sequence). V lost 5 bases and J lost 5, with 16 bases in between.